The present T cell receptor beta chain was sequenced within a study of cytotoxic CD8 clonotypes in ibrutinib-treated CLL. Study results and caveats: Collection times varied between progressing and sustained-remission patients.

A word on this clone: The antigen is unknown.

Depth targeted 1 in 200,000 to 1 in 1 million T cells, averaging approximately 10x coverage per clonotype. Sequencing used immunoSEQ multiplex PCR; TCRdb keeps in-frame clones, though not all of them. The sample contains some 290,000 clones, about 80% of which appear only once. The CDR3 contains 13 residues. Germline loops: CDR1 MNHEY, CDR2 SMNVEV (reference sequence). Losses at the gene ends were 6 bases for V and 7 bases for J; bases not matched to a gene: 2. This chain uses TRBV27 with TRBJ2-1; 11 bases align to TRBD2. This receptor was obtained from a human donor with chronic lymphocytic leukemia. The sequenced sample was PBMCs, obtained before ibrutinib treatment. This CDR3 reads CASRTSGKNEQFF. The CDR3, as DNA: TGTGCCAGCAGGACTAGCGGGAAAAATGAGCAGTTCTTC.